The 5 T cell receptor beta chains reported below all come from one sample, sequenced in a study of T cell responses to AZD1222 COVID-19 vaccine. Sequencing was performed with immunoSEQ multiplex PCR; in TCRdb, only in-frame clones are kept and a portion is missing. There are approximately 46,000 clones in the sample; roughly 80% occur only once, and around 6.6% lies in the top ten. The specimen was peripheral blood, collected on day 0 of AZD1222 vaccination. The receptors derive from an adult in good health.

In DNA form, the CDR3 reads TGTGCCAGCAGCCTTTTGGCGGGGGGCGCAGGTACGGGGGAGCTGTTTTTT. It is translated as CASSLLAGGAGTGELFF. This sequence joins TRBV9 and TRBJ2-2; TRBD2 agrees at 8 bases. CDR1 and CDR2 (germline): SGDLS, YYNGEE. J gave up 8 bases and V 4 bases, and 16 bases lay outside the gene matches. There are 17 residues in the CDR3.

Turning to this clone: This CDR3 is also generated by other DNA sequences in the sample. This chain uses TRBV9 with TRBJ1-5, with 9 bases lining up with TRBD1. J was trimmed by 4 bases and V by 2 bases; bases with no gene match: 4. This CDR3 spans 15 amino acids. CDR1 and CDR2 from the germline V gene are SGDLS and YYNGEE. The CDR3 nucleotides are TGTGCCAGCAGCGTTGGTGGACAGGGGAATCAGCCCCAGCATTTT. Amino acid sequence: CASSVGGQGNQPQHF.

The V and J genes are TRBV28 and TRBJ1-2, with 10 nucleotides matching TRBD1. The CDR3 has 15 amino acids. V lost 6 bases and J lost 2; bases outside the gene matches: 6. The germline V gene has CDR1 MDHEN and CDR2 SYDVKM. CDR3 protein: CASSRRTGGNYGYTF. CDR3 nucleotides: TGTGCCAGCAGCCGAAGGACAGGGGGAAACTATGGCTACACCTTC.

This chain joins TRBV3-1 (or the pseudogene TRBV3-2) and TRBJ2-3, with unresolved D. The CDR3 length is 15 residues. V was trimmed by 3 bases and J by 0 bases, leaving 10 bases between them. The V gene's germline CDR1 is LGHDT and CDR2 YNNKEL (reference sequence). The CDR3 nucleotides are TGTGCCAGCAGCCAGCAGGCCCTTAGCACAGATACGCAGTATTTT. It yields the protein CASSQQALSTDTQYF.

The chain employs TRBV19 and TRBJ2-7; D gene uncertain. V was clipped by 7 bases and J by 2 bases, with 9 bases between them. The CDR3 has 12 amino acids. The germline V gene has CDR1 LNHDA and CDR2 SQIVND (reference sequence). CDR3 sequence: CASMVQAYEQYF. CDR3 nucleotide sequence: TGTGCCAGTATGGTTCAGGCCTACGAGCAGTACTTC.